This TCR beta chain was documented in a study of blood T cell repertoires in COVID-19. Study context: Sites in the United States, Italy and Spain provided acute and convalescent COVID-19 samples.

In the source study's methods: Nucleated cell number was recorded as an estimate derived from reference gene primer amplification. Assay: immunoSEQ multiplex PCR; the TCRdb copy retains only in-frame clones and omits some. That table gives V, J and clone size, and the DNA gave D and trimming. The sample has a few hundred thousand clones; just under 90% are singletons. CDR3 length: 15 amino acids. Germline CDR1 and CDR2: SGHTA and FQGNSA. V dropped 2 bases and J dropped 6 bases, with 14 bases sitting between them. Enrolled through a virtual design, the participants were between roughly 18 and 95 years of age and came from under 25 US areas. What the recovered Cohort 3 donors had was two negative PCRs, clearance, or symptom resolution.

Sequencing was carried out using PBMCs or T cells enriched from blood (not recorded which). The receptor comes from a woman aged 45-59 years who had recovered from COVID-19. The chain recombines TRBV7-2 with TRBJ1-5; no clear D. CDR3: CASSLSLFRSQPQHF. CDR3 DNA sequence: TGTGCCAGCAGCTTATCCCTATTCCGTTCTCAGCCCCAGCATTTT. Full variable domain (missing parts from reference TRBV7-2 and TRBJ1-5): GAGVSQSPSNKVTEKGKDVELRCDPISGHTALYWYRQSLGQGLEFLIYFQGNSAPDKSGLPSDRFSAERTGGSVSTLTIQRTQQEDSAVYLCASSLSLFRSQPQHFGDGTRLSIL.